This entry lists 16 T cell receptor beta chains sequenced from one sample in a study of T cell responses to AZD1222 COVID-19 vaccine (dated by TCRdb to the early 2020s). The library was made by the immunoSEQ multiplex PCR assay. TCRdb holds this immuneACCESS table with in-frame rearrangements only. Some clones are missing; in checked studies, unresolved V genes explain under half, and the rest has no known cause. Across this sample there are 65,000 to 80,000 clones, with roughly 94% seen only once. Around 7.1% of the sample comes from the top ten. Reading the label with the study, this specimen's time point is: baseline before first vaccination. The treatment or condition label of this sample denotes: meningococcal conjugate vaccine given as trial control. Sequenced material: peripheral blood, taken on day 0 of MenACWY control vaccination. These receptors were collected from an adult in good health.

The CDR3 is CASSILFDWSYEQYF. The CDR3 coding sequence is TGTGCCAGTAGTATCCTGTTCGACTGGTCCTACGAGCAGTACTTC. The chain joins TRBV19 to TRBJ2-7; D is uncertain. The V gene's germline CDR1 is LNHDA and CDR2 SQIVND (reference sequence). This CDR3 contains 15 residues. Deletions cut 3 bases from V and 1 base from J, with 13 bases between.

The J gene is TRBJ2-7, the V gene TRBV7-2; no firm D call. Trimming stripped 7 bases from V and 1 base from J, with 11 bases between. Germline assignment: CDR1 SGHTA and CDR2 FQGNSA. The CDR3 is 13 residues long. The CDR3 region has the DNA TGTGCCAGCAAACAAAGACATTCCTACGAGCAGTACTTC. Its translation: CASKQRHSYEQYF.

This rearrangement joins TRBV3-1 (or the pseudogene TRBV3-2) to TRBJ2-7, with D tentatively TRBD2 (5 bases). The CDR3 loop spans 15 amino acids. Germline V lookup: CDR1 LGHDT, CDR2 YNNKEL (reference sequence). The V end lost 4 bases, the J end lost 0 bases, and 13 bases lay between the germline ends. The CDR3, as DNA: TGTGCCAGCAGCCCCACCCTACGGGGCTCCTACGAGCAGTACTTC. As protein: CASSPTLRGSYEQYF.

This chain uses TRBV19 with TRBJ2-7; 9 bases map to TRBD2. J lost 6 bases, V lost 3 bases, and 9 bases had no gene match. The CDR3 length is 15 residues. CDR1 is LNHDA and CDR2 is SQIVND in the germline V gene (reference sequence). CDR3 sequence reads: CASSIQGFSGSEQYF. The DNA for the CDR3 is TGTGCCAGTAGTATCCAGGGATTTAGCGGGAGCGAGCAGTACTTC.

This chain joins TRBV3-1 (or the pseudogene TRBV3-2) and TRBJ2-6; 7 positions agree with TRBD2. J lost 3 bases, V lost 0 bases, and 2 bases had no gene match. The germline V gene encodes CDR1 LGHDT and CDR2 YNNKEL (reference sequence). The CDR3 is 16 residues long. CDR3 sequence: CASSQEAGLGANVLTF. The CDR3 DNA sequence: TGTGCCAGCAGCCAAGAAGCGGGGCTTGGGGCCAACGTCCTGACTTTC.

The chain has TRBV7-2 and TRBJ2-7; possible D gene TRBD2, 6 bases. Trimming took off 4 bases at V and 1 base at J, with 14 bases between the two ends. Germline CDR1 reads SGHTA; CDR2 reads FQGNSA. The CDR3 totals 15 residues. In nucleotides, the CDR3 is TGTGCCAGCAGCTCCTACGGGACTGGATCCTACGAGCAGTACTTC. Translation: CASSSYGTGSYEQYF.

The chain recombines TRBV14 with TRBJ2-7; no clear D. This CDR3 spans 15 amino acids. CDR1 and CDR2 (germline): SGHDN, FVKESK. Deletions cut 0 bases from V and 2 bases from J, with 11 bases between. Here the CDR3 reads CASSQDLGLAYEQYF. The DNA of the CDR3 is TGTGCCAGCAGCCAAGATCTTGGGTTGGCCTACGAGCAGTACTTC. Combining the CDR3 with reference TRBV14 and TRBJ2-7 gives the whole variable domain EAGVTQFPSHSVIEKGQTVTLRCDPISGHDNLYWYRRVMGKEIKFLLHFVKESKQDESGMPNNRFLAERTGGTYSTLKVQPAELEDSGVYFCASSQDLGLAYEQYFGPGTRLTVT.

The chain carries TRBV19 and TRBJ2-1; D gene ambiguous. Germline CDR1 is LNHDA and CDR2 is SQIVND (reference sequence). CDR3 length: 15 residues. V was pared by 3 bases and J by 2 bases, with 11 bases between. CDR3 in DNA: TGTGCCAGTAGTATCCTTGCGTCTACCTACAATGAGCAGTTCTTC. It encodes CASSILASTYNEQFF.

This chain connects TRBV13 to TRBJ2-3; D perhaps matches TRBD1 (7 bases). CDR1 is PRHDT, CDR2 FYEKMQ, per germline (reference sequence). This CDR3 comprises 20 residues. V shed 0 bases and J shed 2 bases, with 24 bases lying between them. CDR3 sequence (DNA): TGTGCCAGCAGCTTAGGCCGTGTTAAGCAGGGGGGTCTTAACACAGATACGCAGTATTTT. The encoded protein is CASSLGRVKQGGLNTDTQYF.

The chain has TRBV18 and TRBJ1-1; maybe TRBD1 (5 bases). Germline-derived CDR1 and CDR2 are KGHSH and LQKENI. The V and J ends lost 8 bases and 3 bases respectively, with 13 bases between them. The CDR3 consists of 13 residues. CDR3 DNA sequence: TGTGCCAGCGAACCGGGCAGGGACACTGAAGCTTTCTTT. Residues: CASEPGRDTEAFF.

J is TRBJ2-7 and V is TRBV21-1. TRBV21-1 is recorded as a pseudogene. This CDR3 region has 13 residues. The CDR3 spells CASSEDGCYEQYF. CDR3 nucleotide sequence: TGTGCCAGCAGCGAGGACGGATGCTACGAGCAGTACTTC.

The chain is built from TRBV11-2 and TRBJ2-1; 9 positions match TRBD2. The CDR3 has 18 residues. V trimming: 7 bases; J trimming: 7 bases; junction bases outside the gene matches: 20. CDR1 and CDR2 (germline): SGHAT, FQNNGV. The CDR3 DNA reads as TGTGCCAGCACCCACCGGCCTAGCGGGGACCATCCTAAAAATGAGCAGTTCTTC. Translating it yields CASTHRPSGDHPKNEQFF.

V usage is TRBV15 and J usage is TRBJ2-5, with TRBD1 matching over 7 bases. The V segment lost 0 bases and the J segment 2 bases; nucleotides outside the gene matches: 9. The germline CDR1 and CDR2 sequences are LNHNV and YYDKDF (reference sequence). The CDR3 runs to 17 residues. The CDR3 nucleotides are TGTGCCACCAGCAGAGAGCGGTCAGGGGGACGGCAAGAGACCCAGTACTTC. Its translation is CATSRERSGGRQETQYF. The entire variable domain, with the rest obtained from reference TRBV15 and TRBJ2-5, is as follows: DAMVIQNPRYQVTQFGKPVTLSCSQTLNHNVMYWYQQKSSQAPKLLFHYYDKDFNNEADTPDNFQSRRPNTSFCFLDIRSPGLGDTAMYLCATSRERSGGRQETQYFGPGTRLLVL.

This chain's CDR3 is CSMGKQGGAEAFF. CDR3 in DNA: TGCAGCATGGGGAAACAGGGAGGCGCTGAAGCTTTCTTT. The rearrangement links TRBV29-1 to TRBJ1-1; D is possibly TRBD1 (6 bases). This CDR3 region has 13 residues. Looked up from germline, CDR1 is SQVTM and CDR2 is ANQGSEA. The V and J ends lost 8 bases and 6 bases respectively, with 19 bases between them.

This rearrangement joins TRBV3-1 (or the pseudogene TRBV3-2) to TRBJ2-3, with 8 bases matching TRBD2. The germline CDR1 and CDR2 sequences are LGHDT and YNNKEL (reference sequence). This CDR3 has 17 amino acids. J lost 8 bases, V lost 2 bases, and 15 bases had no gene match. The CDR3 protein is CASSQPTTGTRKGTQYF. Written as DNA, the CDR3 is TGTGCCAGCAGCCAACCTACCACCGGGACTAGAAAGGGTACGCAGTATTTT.

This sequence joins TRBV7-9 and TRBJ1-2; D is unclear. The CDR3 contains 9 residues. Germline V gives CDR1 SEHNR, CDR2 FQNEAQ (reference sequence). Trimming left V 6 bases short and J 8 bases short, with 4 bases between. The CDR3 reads CASSRGYTF. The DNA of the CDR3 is TGTGCCAGCAGTCGGGGCTACACCTTC.